This TCR beta chain was observed in a study of OX40 agonist ivuxolimab in advanced cancers. About the research overall: Patient treatment consisted of intravenous ivuxolimab administration every 2 weeks at 0.01 to 10 mg/kg. A male proportion of 70% to 90% was recorded, with mean age about 60 years and range roughly 23 to 79. General study results and limits: Clones of CD4+ and CD8+ blood T cells grew by week 6 at doses of 0.1 to 3.0 mg/kg. Low normalized T-cell clonal expansion also characterized some of the nonresponders.

The CDR3 has 13 residues. The ends lost 0 bases at V and 3 bases at J; junction bases unmatched: 1. The germline V gene has CDR1 GTSNPN and CDR2 SVGIG (reference sequence). Notes on this clone: Its antigen is currently unknown.

This table comes from immunoSEQ multiplex PCR, and its TCRdb copy is limited to in-frame clones, with some not included. The sample includes tens of thousands of clones, nearly 90% of them seen just once. The starting material was CD4+ or CD8+ T cells sorted from blood, obtained in a trial of the OX40 agonist ivuxolimab. The chain carries TRBV30 and TRBJ2-7; 8 nucleotides line up with TRBD1. This receptor was identified in an adult with an advanced solid tumor such as melanoma, head and neck, liver or kidney cancer. CDR3 DNA: TGTGCCTGGAGTGTAGGGACAGGCTACGAGCAGTACTTC. It encodes CAWSVGTGYEQYF.